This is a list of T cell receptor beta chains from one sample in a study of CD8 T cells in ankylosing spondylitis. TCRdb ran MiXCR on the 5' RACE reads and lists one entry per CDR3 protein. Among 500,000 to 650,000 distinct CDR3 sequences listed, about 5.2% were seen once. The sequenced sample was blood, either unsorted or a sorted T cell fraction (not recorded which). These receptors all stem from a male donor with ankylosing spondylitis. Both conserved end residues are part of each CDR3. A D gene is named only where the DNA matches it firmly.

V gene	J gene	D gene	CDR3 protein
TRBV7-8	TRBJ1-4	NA	CASSLALAQGDEKLFF
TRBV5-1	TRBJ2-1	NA	CASRFTVLAGNEQFF
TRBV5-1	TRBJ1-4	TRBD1	CASSLRTGNNEKLFF
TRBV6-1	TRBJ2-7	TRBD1	CASSPTGALRISEQYF
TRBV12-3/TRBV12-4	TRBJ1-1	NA	CASGLPGTEAFF
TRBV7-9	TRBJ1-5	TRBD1	CASSGDRGPHQPQHF
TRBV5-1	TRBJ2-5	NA	CASSLRAGRETQYF
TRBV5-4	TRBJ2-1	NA	CASSLAAGSFGEQFF
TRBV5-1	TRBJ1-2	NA	CASSAQGDYGYTF
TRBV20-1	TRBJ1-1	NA	CSARETWDTEAFF
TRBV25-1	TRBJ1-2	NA	CASSASGALRGGYTF
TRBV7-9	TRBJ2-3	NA	CASSLGRVGTDTQYF
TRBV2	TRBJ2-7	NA	CASGQPFSYEQYF
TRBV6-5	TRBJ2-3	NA	CASSYSFLADTQYF
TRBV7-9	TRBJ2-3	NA	CASSAQVGSDTQYF
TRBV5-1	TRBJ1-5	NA	CASSVTVNQPQHF
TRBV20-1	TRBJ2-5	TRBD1	CSAEDRFSETQYF
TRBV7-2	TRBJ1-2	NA	CASSSPGLPDYTF
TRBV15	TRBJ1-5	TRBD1	CATRKDRDSNQPQHF
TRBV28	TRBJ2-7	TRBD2	CASSLPSGSLSYEQYF
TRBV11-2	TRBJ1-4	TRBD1	CASSLWAAGQGYNEKLFF
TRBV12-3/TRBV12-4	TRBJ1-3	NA	CASSLGGAAGNTIYF
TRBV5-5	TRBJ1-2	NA	CASSPLPDGNYGYTF
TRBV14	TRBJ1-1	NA	CASSQGVNTEAFF
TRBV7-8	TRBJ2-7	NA	CASSLAETIEQYF
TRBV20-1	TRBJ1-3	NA	CSARDAGGNTIYF
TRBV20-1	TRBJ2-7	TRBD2	CSARNPSSGNNEQYF
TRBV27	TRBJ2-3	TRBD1	CASRTGYGTDTQYF
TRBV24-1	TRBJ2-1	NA	CATSDTGGGGRRKYNEQFF
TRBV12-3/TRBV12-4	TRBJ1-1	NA	CASSLTGTEAFF
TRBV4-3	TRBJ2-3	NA	CASSPGLATPDTQYF
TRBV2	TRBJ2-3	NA	CASSSRRQLTDTQYF
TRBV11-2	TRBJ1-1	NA	CASSFRQGNTEAFF
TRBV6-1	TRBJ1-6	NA	CASSPEDRRLGSPLHF
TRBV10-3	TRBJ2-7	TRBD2	CAISTLSSGSSYEQYF
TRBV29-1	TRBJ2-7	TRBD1	CSVGPRGTGGLQYF
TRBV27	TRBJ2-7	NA	CASSFPPPYEQYF
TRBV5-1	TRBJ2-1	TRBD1	CASSEDRGKDEQFF
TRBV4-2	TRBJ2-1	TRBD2	CASSQGASGGYNEQFF
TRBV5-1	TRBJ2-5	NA	CASSSPGMEETQYF
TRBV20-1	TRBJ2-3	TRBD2	CSALVGGTDTQYF
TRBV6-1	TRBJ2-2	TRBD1	CASAWRQGAIGELFF
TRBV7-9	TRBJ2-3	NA	CASSLFPLVNSQYF
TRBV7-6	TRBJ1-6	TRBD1	CASSPRDSADNSPLHF
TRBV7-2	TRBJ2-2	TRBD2	CASSLMAGGQVGELFF
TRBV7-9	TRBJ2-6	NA	CASSSLVFQGLSGANVLTF
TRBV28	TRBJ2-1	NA	CASSERRAAIYNEQFF
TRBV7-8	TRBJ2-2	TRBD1	CASTVRGYTGELFF
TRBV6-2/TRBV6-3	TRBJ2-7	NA	CASRAISYEQYF
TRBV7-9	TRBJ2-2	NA	CASSLVSLTGELFF
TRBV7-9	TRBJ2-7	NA	CASSTGGKQYF
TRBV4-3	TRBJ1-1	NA	CASSQDFLGSEAFF
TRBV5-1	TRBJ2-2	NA	CASSSAGVSGELFF
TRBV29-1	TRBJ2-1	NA	CSVEDSFSVWGYNEQFF